The text below deals with one T cell receptor (beta chain). The data originate from a study of T cell responses to AZD1222 COVID-19 vaccine. Libraries were prepared by immunoSEQ multiplex PCR; TCRdb keeps only in-frame clonotypes and omits some of them. The data hold some 190,000 clones, with 88% observed a single time. Sequences were derived from peripheral blood, sampled on day 0 of AZD1222 vaccination. The TCR was taken from an adult in good health.

The CDR3 loop reads CASSTTSGFYEQYF. In nucleotides, the CDR3 is TGCGCCAGCTCCACGACTAGCGGATTCTACGAGCAGTACTTC. This chain connects TRBV5-1 to TRBJ2-7, with 9 nucleotides matching TRBD2. This CDR3 contains 14 residues. The V gene's germline CDR1 is SGHRS and CDR2 YFSETQ. V was clipped by 7 bases and J by 3 bases; unmatched bases: 8.